This T cell receptor (beta chain) was documented in a study of T cells after yellow fever vaccination. In the study overall: When fractions had low cell numbers, they were prepared with SMART-Seq v4 Ultra Low Input.

TCRdb processed the 5' RACE reads anew with MiXCR; each CDR3 protein has one entry. Here the sample spans approximately 340,000 distinct CDR3 sequences, 8.5% to 9% being singletons. General study results and limits: Peaking faster, on day 5 versus 15, the secondary response was nonetheless weaker.

Remarks on this clonotype: Antigen unknown.

J lost 6 bases, V lost 2 bases, and 9 bases had no gene match. This CDR3 spans 16 amino acids. Germline V gene data show CDR1 as LNHDA and CDR2 as SQIVND (reference sequence). The chain recombines TRBV19 with TRBJ2-4, with TRBD1 matching 8 bases. This clonotype originated in a man aged 18 to 29 who received the YFV17D yellow fever vaccine. Source: PBMCs, taken on the day of the first yellow fever vaccination. The DNA for the CDR3 is TGTGCCAGTAGTATATTAGACAGGGGAAGGGGAAACATTCAGTACTTC. Translated: CASSILDRGRGNIQYF.